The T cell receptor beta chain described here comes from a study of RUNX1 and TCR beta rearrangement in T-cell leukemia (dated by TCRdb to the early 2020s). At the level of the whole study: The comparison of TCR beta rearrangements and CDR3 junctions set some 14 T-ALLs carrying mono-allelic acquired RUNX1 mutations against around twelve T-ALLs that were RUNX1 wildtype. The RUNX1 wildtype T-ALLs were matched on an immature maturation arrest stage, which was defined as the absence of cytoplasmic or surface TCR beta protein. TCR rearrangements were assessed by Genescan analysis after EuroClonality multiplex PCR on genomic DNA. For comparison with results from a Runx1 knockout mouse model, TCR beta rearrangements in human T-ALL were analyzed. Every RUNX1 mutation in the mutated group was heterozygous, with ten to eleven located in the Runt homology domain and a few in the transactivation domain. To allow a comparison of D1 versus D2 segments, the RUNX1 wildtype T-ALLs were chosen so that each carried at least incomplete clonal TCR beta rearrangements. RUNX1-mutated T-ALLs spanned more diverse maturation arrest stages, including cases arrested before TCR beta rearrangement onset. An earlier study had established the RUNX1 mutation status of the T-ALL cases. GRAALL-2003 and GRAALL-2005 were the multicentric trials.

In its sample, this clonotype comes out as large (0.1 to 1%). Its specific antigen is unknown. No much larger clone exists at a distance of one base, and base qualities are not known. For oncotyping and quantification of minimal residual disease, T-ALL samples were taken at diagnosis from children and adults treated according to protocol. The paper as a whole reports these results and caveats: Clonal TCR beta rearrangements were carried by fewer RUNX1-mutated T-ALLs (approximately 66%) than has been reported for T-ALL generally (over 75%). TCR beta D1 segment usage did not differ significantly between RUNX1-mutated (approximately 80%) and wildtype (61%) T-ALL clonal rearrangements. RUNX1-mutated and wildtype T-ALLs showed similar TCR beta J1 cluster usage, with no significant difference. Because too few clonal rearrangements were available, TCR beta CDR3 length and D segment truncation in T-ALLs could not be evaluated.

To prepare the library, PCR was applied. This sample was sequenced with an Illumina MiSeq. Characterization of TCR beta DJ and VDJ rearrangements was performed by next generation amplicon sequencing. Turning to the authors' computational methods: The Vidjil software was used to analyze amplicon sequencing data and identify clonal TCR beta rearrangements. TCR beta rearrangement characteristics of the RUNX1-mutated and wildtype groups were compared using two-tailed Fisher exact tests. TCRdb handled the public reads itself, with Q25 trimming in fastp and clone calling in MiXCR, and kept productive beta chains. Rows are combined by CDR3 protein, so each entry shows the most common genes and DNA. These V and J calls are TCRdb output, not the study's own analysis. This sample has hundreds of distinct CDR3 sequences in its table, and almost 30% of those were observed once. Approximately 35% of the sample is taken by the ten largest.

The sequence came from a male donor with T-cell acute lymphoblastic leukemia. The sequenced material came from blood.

The sequenced DNA is TGCGCCAGCAGCCATCGGACGACAGGGTTAGACGGAAACACCATATATTTT. It specifies CASSHRTTGLDGNTIYF. Recombination connected TRBV4-1 to TRBJ1-3; 7 of the junction bases match TRBD1. The CDR3 contains 17 residues, cysteine and phenylalanine counted. The entry retains the CDR3 DNA only, 51 bases that are in frame from base 1. Unmatched junction bases come to 12, with V trimmed by 3 bases and J by 4 bases. In the germline V gene, CDR1 corresponds to MGHRA and CDR2 to YSYEKL.